This TCR beta chain was obtained from a study of blood T cell repertoires in COVID-19. Overall study context: COVID-19 samples collected from the United States, Italy and Spain covered acute and convalescent phases. In each case, the material was cDNA or gDNA derived from T cells, B-cell-depleted T cells, or PBMCs.

Sequenced by immunoSEQ multiplex PCR; TCRdb stores in-frame clones only, minus some. The table has 160,000 or so clones, about 80% seen once. CDR1 is MNHEY, CDR2 SVGAGI, per germline. V shed 5 bases and J shed 3 bases, with 7 bases lying between them. This CDR3 region has 12 residues. J is TRBJ2-5 and V is TRBV6-5; maybe TRBD1 (6 bases). The receptor was isolated from a woman of 80 years or more with acute or convalescent COVID-19. Sequencing was done on a sample of peripheral blood. The CDR3 protein is CASSPGEETQYF. DNA of the CDR3: TGTGCCAGCAGTCCAGGGGAAGAGACCCAGTACTTC.